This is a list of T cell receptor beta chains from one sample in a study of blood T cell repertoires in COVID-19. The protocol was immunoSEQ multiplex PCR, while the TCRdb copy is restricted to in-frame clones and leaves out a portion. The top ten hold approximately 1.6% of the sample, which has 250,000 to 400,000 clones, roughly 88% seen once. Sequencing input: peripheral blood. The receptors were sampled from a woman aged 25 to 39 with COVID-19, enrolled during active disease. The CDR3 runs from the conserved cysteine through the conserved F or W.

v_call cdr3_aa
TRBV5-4 CASSLAPYQPQHF
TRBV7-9 CASSLVLGAYNEQFF
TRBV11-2 CASSARLQGGEETQYF
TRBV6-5 CASSFQGGNSPLHF
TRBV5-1 CASSFGTGDRRSYNSPLHF
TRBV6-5 CASSWTSGGQWNEQFF
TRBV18 CASSEAGYSPLHF
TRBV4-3 CASSPYGGPDGYTF
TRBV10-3 CAIIPHLAGPAEAFF
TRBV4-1 CASSQGGNSPLHF
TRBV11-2 CASSLVSTPPSGNTIYF
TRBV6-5 CASSTGGNTIYF
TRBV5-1 CASSLAVAGVRNEQFF
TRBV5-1 CASSRRGNTEAFF
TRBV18 CASSEVTGTGVTEAFF
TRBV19 CASTDLWSGNYGYTF
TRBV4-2 CASSQDFRDSLHF
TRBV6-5 CASGGRNTGELFF
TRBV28 CASKWSGFSYEQYF
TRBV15 CATSRWGGTNEKLFF
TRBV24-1 CATSDSVGGNTDTQYF
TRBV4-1 CASSQEEVGRQPQHF
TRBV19 CASSMLGGTKNIQYF
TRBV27 CASGNTGPNQPQHF
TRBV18 CASSPPPTGDLGYGYTF
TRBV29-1 CSVRAQGAAAFF
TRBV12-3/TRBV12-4 CASSFLLRETQYF
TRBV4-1 CASSQPGTRSYNEQFF
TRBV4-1 CASSPRQGGPDTQYF
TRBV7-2 CASSPSVPNTEAFF
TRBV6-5 CASRLLPYDTEAFF
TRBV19 CASSISKWSLGNTIYF
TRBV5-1 CASSLRGAAMGDTQYF
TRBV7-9 CASSLRVGGIQETQYF
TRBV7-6 CASSPTGGMGFGSNYGYTF
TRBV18 CASSPTGAYTDTQYF
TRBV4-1 CASSQARVNQPQHF
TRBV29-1 CSVEVGRLRYF
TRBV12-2 CASRLAGGQISGNTIYF
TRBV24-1 CATSDYSGGAHEQFF
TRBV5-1 CASSILTPGVTNYGYTF
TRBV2 CASSRSTLSNYGYTF
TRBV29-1 CSALGGRGVATEAFF
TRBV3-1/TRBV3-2 CASSQERLAGGTGELFF
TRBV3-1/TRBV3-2 CASSQGTAFVETQYF
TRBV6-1 CASSVNSHRATNEKLFF
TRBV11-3 CASSSYTDTQYF
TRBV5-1 CASSETSGATGELFF
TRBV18 CASSPRGQANTGELFF
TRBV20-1 CSAPHPGGYTF
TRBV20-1 CSAPGFGYTF
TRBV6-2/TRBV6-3 CASSYSGQRYNEQFF
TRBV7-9 CASRLDRGLSYGYTF
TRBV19 CASGWGVGGVDGYTF
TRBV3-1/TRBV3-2 CASSQVPPGFLTGEETQYF
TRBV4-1 CASSQVPQGHYGYTF
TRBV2 CASRPSMGRETQYF